This T cell receptor beta chain was identified in a study of shared clonotypes between healthy human individuals. Overall study context: Donors had three CD4 naive, three CD4 memory, two CD8 naive and one CD8 memory plate apiece.

Authors' data handling: There were no quality scores in the junction-only immunoSEQ sequences, so filtering differed. The method was immunoSEQ multiplex PCR; TCRdb's version includes in-frame clones alone and lacks a portion of them. D and trimming come from the DNA, and the V and J calls and clone size come from that table. The table has about 1.1 million clones, around 77% seen once. CDR3 length equals 15 residues. Germline-derived CDR1 and CDR2 are KGHSH and LQKENI. V lost 4 bases and J lost 5, with 18 bases in between. General observations from the study: Clonotypes shared by all four sorted-subset donors had higher generation probabilities than non-shared clonotypes. The expectation was that sequencing depth would affect clonotype sharing among donors.

A remark on this clone: Its antigen is not identified.

The V gene is TRBV18, the J gene TRBJ2-7; a possible D gene is TRBD1 (5 bases). This clonotype was obtained from a man between 18 and 35 years old in good health. Some clones in this sample may be carry-over from other donors' samples. Specimen: memory CD4+ T cells from PBMCs. Subset given: CD45RA-negative fraction. CDR3 amino acids: CASSLTQVAGNEQYF. The CDR3 nucleotides read TGTGCCAGCTCACTCACACAGGTAGCAGGCAACGAGCAGTACTTC.